The text below deals with one T cell receptor beta chain. The V end lost 4 bases, the J end lost 3 bases, and 17 bases lay between the germline ends. The CDR3 sequence is 16 residues long. Germline values: CDR1 SGHRS, CDR2 YFSETQ. This record comes from a study of blood T cell repertoires in COVID-19. In the study overall: Samples taken during acute and convalescent COVID-19 were collected in the United States, Italy and Spain.

In the authors' workflow: Nucleated cell counts were estimated from reference gene primer amplification. Method: immunoSEQ multiplex PCR; TCRdb's copy keeps in-frame clones and lacks some. The DNA was the basis for D and trimming; V, J and clone size are from that table. In the table there are 200,000 to 250,000 clones, 86% of which are singletons. Sequenced input: peripheral blood. The chain links TRBV5-1 to TRBJ2-1; weak D call: TRBD1 (6 bases). The receptor was derived from a man between 50 and 59 years old with acute or convalescent COVID-19. The CDR3 DNA reads as TGCGCCAGCAGCCCAGGACTTGGACAGTTCTACAATGAGCAGTTCTTC. Translating gives CASSPGLGQFYNEQFF.